This entry lists 12 T cell receptor beta chains sequenced from one sample in a study of Graves' ophthalmopathy and Graves' hyperthyroidism. The authors amplified TCR beta CDR3 regions from RNA transcripts. A first-round RT-PCR used HTBI primers, followed by a second-round multiplex PCR. TCRdb recomputed calls from the multiplex PCR reads with MiXCR, one row per CDR3 protein. The data show about 210,000 distinct CDR3 sequences, roughly 27% seen once. Sequencing input: peripheral blood. The source of these receptors is a man aged 45-60 years with Graves' ophthalmopathy.

This clonotype was seen many times. V gene TRBV6-5 combines with J gene TRBJ2-5; the D gene is possibly TRBD2 (5 bases). V was trimmed by 2 bases and J by 1 base, leaving 8 bases between them. The germline gives CDR1 MNHEY, CDR2 SVGAGI. The CDR3 totals 14 residues. CDR3 DNA sequence: TGTGCCAGCAGTTACGGGAGTACCCAAGAGACCCAGTACTTC. Amino acids: CASSYGSTQETQYF.

V and J are TRBV28 and TRBJ2-5, with a weak D call TRBD2 (6 bases). V was cut by 7 bases and J by 7 bases, with 19 bases left in between. CDR1 and CDR2 from the germline V gene are MDHEN and SYDVKM. This CDR3 is built from 14 residues. CDR3 loop: CASTVGRGFLTQYF. The DNA for the CDR3 is TGTGCCAGCACCGTGGGACGGGGGTTTTTGACCCAGTACTTC.

This clonotype has a count of ten or more. This sequence joins TRBV10-1 and TRBJ1-1; maybe TRBD1 (5 bases). Germline V gives CDR1 WNHNN, CDR2 SYGVQD (reference sequence). The CDR3 totals 17 residues. V lost 6 bases to trimming and J lost 3 bases, with 23 bases between them. In nucleotides, the CDR3 is TGCGCCAGCAGGAGAGGGGCAGGCAGAGTTTGGGACACTGAAGCTTTCTTT. It codes for CASRRGAGRVWDTEAFF.

In its sample, this clonotype was seen many times. V is TRBV20-1 and J is TRBJ2-7; 11 nucleotides align to TRBD1. The CDR3 spans 13 residues. Per the germline V gene, CDR1 is DFQATT and CDR2 is SNEGSKA (reference sequence). V trimming: 6 bases; J trimming: 2 bases; junction bases outside the gene matches: 3. CDR3 DNA sequence: TGCAGTGCCGGGACAGGGGGGGCCTACGAGCAGTACTTC. It yields the protein CSAGTGGAYEQYF.

The rearrangement uses TRBV11-2 and TRBJ1-6; D perhaps matches TRBD1 (5 bases). V was pared by 2 bases and J by 9 bases, with 14 bases between. Germline V gene data show CDR1 as SGHAT and CDR2 as FQNNGV. The CDR3 is 15 amino acids. CDR3 sequence reads: CASSLQFQGSSPLHF. DNA of the CDR3: TGTGCCAGCAGCTTACAATTTCAGGGATCTTCACCCCTCCACTTT. The full variable domain, in which reference TRBV11-2 and TRBJ1-6 provide the parts outside the CDR3, is EAGVAQSPRYKIIEKRQSVAFWCNPISGHATLYWYQQILGQGPKLLIQFQNNGVVDDSQLPKDRFSAERLKGVDSTLKIQPAKLEDSAVYLCASSLQFQGSSPLHFGNGTRLTVT.

This clonotype was seen many times. Here the CDR3 DNA reads TGCAGCGTTTCTTGGGCAGGGGGCGAGCAGTACTTC. It encodes CSVSWAGGEQYF. This rearrangement joins TRBV29-1 to TRBJ2-7; 7 bases align to TRBD1. V lost 5 bases, J lost 6 bases, and 7 bases stayed unmatched. The germline V gene encodes CDR1 SQVTM and CDR2 ANQGSEA. The CDR3 length is 12 residues.

The CDR3 DNA sequence: TGTGCCAGCAATCTTATCGGGACAGTAAAAGCTTTCTTT. Its translation: CASNLIGTVKAFF. The chain couples TRBV28 to TRBJ1-1, with 7 bases that match TRBD1. Germline V gene lookup returns CDR1 MDHEN and CDR2 SYDVKM. The CDR3 loop spans 13 amino acids. V lost 7 bases and J lost 9; bases outside the gene matches: 11. The full variable domain, its missing parts supplied by reference TRBV28 and TRBJ1-1, is DVKVTQSSRYLVKRTGEKVFLECVQDMDHENMFWYRQDPGLGLRLIYFSYDVKMKEKGDIPEGYSVSREKKERFSLILESASTNQTSMYLCASNLIGTVKAFFGQGTRLTVV.

This clonotype was detected ten times or more. The chain links TRBV6-4 to TRBJ1-5, with 11 bases aligning to TRBD1. CDR1 and CDR2 from the germline V gene are MRHNA and SNTAGT. Unmatched junction bases numbered 15, after V lost 8 bases and J lost 0 bases. This CDR3 contains 19 residues. The CDR3 region is CASVDPQDRGPHSNQPQHF. In DNA, the CDR3 is TGTGCCAGCGTCGACCCCCAGGACAGGGGGCCCCATAGCAATCAGCCCCAGCATTTT.

This clonotype was counted many times. The V gene is TRBV3-1, the J gene TRBJ2-5; 11 bases align to TRBD1. CDR1 and CDR2 from the germline V gene are LGHDT and YNNKEL (reference sequence). The CDR3 extends over 17 amino acids. J gave up 5 bases and V 3 bases, and 11 bases lay outside the gene matches. CDR3 residues: CASSHNRDRGFDETQYF. The DNA of the CDR3 is TGTGCCAGCAGCCACAACCGGGACAGGGGGTTCGATGAGACCCAGTACTTC.

This clonotype was seen many times. This rearrangement joins TRBV7-9 to TRBJ2-7, with D perhaps TRBD2 (5 bases). The V gene lost 6 bases and the J gene lost 4 bases, with 10 bases spanning the gap. The CDR3 runs 12 residues. The germline CDR1 and CDR2 sequences are SEHNR and FQNEAQ (reference sequence). The CDR3 DNA reads TGTGCCAGCAGGGGAGAGGATTACGAGCAGTACTTC. Its translation is CASRGEDYEQYF.

The table lists this clonotype with many counts. This sequence joins TRBV7-9 and TRBJ2-7; D is perhaps TRBD1 (5 bases). Between the trimmed V and J ends, which lost 1 base and 4 bases, there was a span of 8 bases. The CDR3 runs 13 residues. Germline assignment: CDR1 SEHNR and CDR2 FQNEAQ (reference sequence). The CDR3 bases are TGTGCCAGCAGCTTAGACGGACATTACGAGCAGTACTTC. As protein: CASSLDGHYEQYF.

This clonotype was seen ten or more times. The V and J genes are TRBV5-6 and TRBJ2-7; the D is unclear. With 3 bases removed from V and 0 bases from J, the gap between germline ends came to 7 bases. Germline V gives CDR1 SGHDT, CDR2 YYEEEE. The CDR3 length is 13 residues. The CDR3 region has the DNA TGTGCCAGCAGCTCAAGATTCTCCTACGAGCAGTACTTC. It specifies CASSSRFSYEQYF. Based on the CDR3 plus reference TRBV5-6 and TRBJ2-7, the full variable domain is DAGVTQSPTHLIKTRGQQVTLRCSPKSGHDTVSWYQQALGQGPQFIFQYYEEEERQRGNFPDRFSGHQFPNYSSELNVNALLLGDSALYLCASSSRFSYEQYFGPGTRLTVT.